A selection of T cell receptor beta chains follows, all from one sample in a study of cytomegalovirus exposure and HLA in healthy donors. Using immunoSEQ multiplex PCR, the repertoire was profiled, and TCRdb retains in-frame clones only, with some absent. The table counts 150,000 to 200,000 clones; under 6.5% lies in the top ten. The source material was PBMCs. The source is a man aged 25-45 years in good health and CMV-seronegative. Each CDR3 is given with its conserved first and last residue. A D gene is named only where the DNA matches it firmly.

>16|TRBV27|TRBD1|TRBJ1-1
CASFSPGTGGSAEAFF
TGTGCCAGCTTCTCCCCAGGGACAGGGGGTTCGGCTGAAGCTTTCTTT
>16|TRBV9|TRBD2|TRBJ2-3
CASSALSGGFTDTQYF
TGTGCCAGCAGCGCTCTCAGCGGGGGTTTTACAGATACGCAGTATTTT
>19|TRBV7-6|TRBD2|TRBJ2-1
CASSRYPWRLADFYNEQFF
TGTGCCAGCAGCCGTTACCCCTGGAGGCTAGCGGACTTCTACAATGAGCAGTTCTTC
>13|TRBV29-1|NA|TRBJ1-2
CSARTGVGSGYTF
TGCAGCGCCCGAACGGGGGTCGGCAGTGGCTACACCTTC
>16|TRBV2|TRBD1|TRBJ1-6
CASSEAGTVNNSPLHF
TGTGCCAGCAGTGAAGCAGGGACAGTCAATAATTCACCCCTCCACTTT
>15|TRBV7-2|TRBD1|TRBJ1-2
CASSLGQGAQYGYTF
TGTGCCAGCAGCTTAGGCCAGGGGGCGCAATATGGCTACACCTTC
>14|TRBV11-3|NA|TRBJ2-7
CASSLTGGLYGQYF
TGTGCCAGCAGCTTAACGGGGGGCCTCTACGGGCAGTACTTC
>14|TRBV28|NA|TRBJ1-5
CASLARGENQPQHF
TGTGCCAGCCTAGCGCGAGGGGAAAATCAGCCCCAGCATTTT
>16|TRBV19|NA|TRBJ2-1
CASSIDTGSSYNEQFF
TGTGCCAGTAGTATTGACACGGGAAGCTCCTACAATGAGCAGTTCTTC
>15|TRBV19|NA|TRBJ1-1
CASSAPGQPDTEAFF
TGTGCCAGTAGTGCACCGGGACAACCAGACACTGAAGCTTTCTTT
>16|TRBV10-3|TRBD1|TRBJ2-1
CAISITGTGYYNEQFF
TGTGCCATCAGCATTACCGGGACAGGCTACTACAATGAGCAGTTCTTC
>15|TRBV28|NA|TRBJ1-4
CASSPLGGFNEKLFF
TGTGCCAGCAGTCCCCTGGGGGGTTTCAATGAAAAACTGTTTTTT
>12|TRBV12-5|NA|TRBJ2-1
CASGSSGNEQFF
TGTGCTAGTGGTTCTAGTGGGAATGAGCAGTTCTTC
>15|TRBV7-2|TRBD1|TRBJ2-3
CASSPRTGFADTQYF
TGTGCCAGCAGCCCTAGGACAGGGTTTGCAGATACGCAGTATTTT
>13|TRBV19|NA|TRBJ1-4
CASNGGFNEKLFF
TGTGCCAGTAATGGGGGCTTTAATGAAAAACTGTTTTTT
>15|TRBV5-1|TRBD2|TRBJ2-3
CASSLVAGDGDTQYF
TGCGCCAGCAGCCTAGTAGCGGGAGACGGAGATACGCAGTATTTT
>16|TRBV5-8|TRBD1|TRBJ1-1
CASSLQGAREDTEAFF
TGTGCCAGCAGCTTACAGGGGGCGCGTGAGGACACTGAAGCTTTCTTT
>12|TRBV4-1|NA|TRBJ2-1
CASSPLWSDRFF
TGCGCCAGCAGCCCCCTATGGAGCGATCGGTTCTTC
>15|TRBV27|NA|TRBJ1-5
CASSPGFVGNQPQHF
TGTGCCAGCAGTCCCGGGTTCGTTGGCAATCAGCCCCAGCATTTT
>15|TRBV5-1|NA|TRBJ1-1
CASSFSGGLDTEAFF
TGCGCCAGCAGCTTCTCGGGGGGGTTGGACACTGAAGCTTTCTTT
>17|TRBV5-6|TRBD2|TRBJ2-7
CASSPRTSGKSSYEQYF
TGTGCCAGCAGCCCCCGGACTAGCGGTAAGAGCTCCTACGAGCAGTACTTC
>16|TRBV5-1|TRBD2|TRBJ2-1
CASKPSGGDFYNEQFF
TGCGCCAGCAAACCCAGCGGGGGGGATTTCTACAATGAGCAGTTCTTC
>14|TRBV19|TRBD1|TRBJ2-7
CASSPGTDFPEQYF
TGTGCCAGTAGTCCCGGGACAGATTTTCCCGAGCAGTACTTC
>13|TRBV27|NA|TRBJ2-7
CASSSGDRFVQYF
TGTGCCAGCAGTTCGGGGGACAGATTCGTGCAGTACTTC
>16|TRBV11-1|TRBD1|TRBJ1-2
CASSGKGTGRFYGYTF
TGTGCCAGCAGCGGCAAGGGGACAGGGAGGTTTTATGGCTACACCTTC
>14|TRBV27|NA|TRBJ2-6
CASSLYSGANVLTF
TGTGCCAGCAGTCTCTACTCTGGGGCCAACGTCCTGACTTTC
>14|TRBV6-5|NA|TRBJ2-5
CASSLQGSQETQYF
TGTGCCAGCAGTTTACAGGGTTCCCAAGAGACCCAGTACTTC
>16|TRBV7-8|NA|TRBJ2-2
CASNDLGLDNTGELFF
TGTGCCAGCAACGACCTGGGACTGGATAACACCGGGGAGCTGTTTTTT
>17|TRBV13|TRBD2|TRBJ2-3
CASSSRTSVTSTDTQYF
TGTGCCAGCAGCTCAAGGACTAGCGTCACTAGCACAGATACGCAGTATTTT
>16|TRBV19|NA|TRBJ2-2
CASSPRTWADTGELFF
TGTGCCAGTAGTCCAAGGACTTGGGCGGACACCGGGGAGCTGTTTTTT
>13|TRBV6-6|TRBD1|TRBJ2-7
CATTRDSPYEQYF
TGTGCCACCACCAGGGACAGCCCCTACGAGCAGTACTTC
>15|TRBV6-6|TRBD1|TRBJ1-1
CASSATGTGVGEAFF
TGTGCCAGCAGTGCGACCGGGACAGGGGTAGGTGAAGCTTTCTTT